This TCR beta chain originates from a study of cytomegalovirus exposure and HLA in healthy donors. On the study more broadly: Researchers found that 81% of 398 genotyped donors fell within the Caucasian-associated ancestry cluster.

This PCR relied on a set of 60 Vbeta primers and 13 Jbeta primers. The method was immunoSEQ multiplex PCR; TCRdb's version includes in-frame clones alone and lacks a portion of them. Of a few hundred thousand clones listed, under 80% are singletons. Points on this clone: Its antigen is undetermined.

Trimming took off 2 bases at V and 5 bases at J, with 6 bases between the two ends. This CDR3 region has 13 residues. CDR1 is LNHDA, CDR2 SQIVND, per germline (reference sequence). Notes on the study in general: For most TCR beta V segments, an earlier analysis put the productive rate at about 87% or about 30% of the time. Most of the CMV-associated TCR beta chains (in a later analysis) appeared to be HLA-restricted.

The TCR sequence derives from a female donor in good health and CMV-seronegative. This chain connects TRBV19 to TRBJ1-4, with TRBD1 as a possible D gene (5 bases). Sequencing was carried out using PBMCs. The DNA for the CDR3 is TGTGCCAGTAGTATAAACAGGAATGAAAAACTGTTTTTT. Protein sequence: CASSINRNEKLFF.